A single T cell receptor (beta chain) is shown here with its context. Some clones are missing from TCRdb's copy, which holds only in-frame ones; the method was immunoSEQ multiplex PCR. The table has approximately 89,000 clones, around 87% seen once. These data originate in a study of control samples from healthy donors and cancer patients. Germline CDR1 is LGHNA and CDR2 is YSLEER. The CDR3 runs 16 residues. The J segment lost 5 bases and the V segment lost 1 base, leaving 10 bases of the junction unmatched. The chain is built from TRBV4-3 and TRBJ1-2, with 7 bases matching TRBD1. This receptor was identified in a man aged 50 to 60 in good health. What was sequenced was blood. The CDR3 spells CASSQVLGGLGYGYTF. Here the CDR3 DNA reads TGCGCCAGCAGCCAAGTCCTAGGGGGCTTGGGGTATGGCTACACCTTC.